This section outlines one TCR beta chain sequence together with its context. V lost 2 bases and J lost 4; bases outside the gene matches: 3. The CDR3 loop spans 13 amino acids. Germline loops: CDR1 SGHRS, CDR2 YFSETQ. These data come from a study of cytomegalovirus exposure and HLA in healthy donors. The wider study: Researchers previously reported finding about 110 million unique TCR beta sequences from 170 million or so T cells.

PCR amplification relied on 60 Vbeta primers (plus 13 Jbeta primers). Only in-frame clones appear in the TCRdb table, and some are missing; sequencing was by immunoSEQ multiplex PCR. The data contain fewer than 250,000 clones, about four fifths of them seen just once; the ten biggest clones take up around 6%. The genes are TRBV5-1 and TRBJ2-7; TRBD1 matches at 7 bases. The sequence was collected from a man between 35 and 55 years old in good health and CMV-seropositive. The material sequenced was PBMCs. CDR3 nucleotide sequence: TGCGCCAGCAGCTTTAACAGGGGTTACGAGCAGTACGTC. Protein sequence: CASSFNRGYEQYV.